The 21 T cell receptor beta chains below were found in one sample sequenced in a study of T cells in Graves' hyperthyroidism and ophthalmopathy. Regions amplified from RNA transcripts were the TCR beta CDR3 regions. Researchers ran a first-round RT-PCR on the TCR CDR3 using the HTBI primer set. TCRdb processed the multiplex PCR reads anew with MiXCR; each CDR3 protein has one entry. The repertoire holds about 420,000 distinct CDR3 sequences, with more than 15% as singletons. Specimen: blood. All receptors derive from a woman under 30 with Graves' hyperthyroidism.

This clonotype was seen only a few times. The CDR3 coding sequence is TGCGCCAGCAGCCCGGTGGTAGCCGCGGGCACCGGGGAGCTGTTTTTT. Its translation: CASSPVVAAGTGELFF. The genes are TRBV4-1 and TRBJ2-2; TRBD2 is a possible D gene (5 bases). V lost 4 bases, J lost 4 bases, and 16 bases lay in between. There are 16 residues in the CDR3. Germline lookup yields CDR1 MGHRA and CDR2 YSYEKL.

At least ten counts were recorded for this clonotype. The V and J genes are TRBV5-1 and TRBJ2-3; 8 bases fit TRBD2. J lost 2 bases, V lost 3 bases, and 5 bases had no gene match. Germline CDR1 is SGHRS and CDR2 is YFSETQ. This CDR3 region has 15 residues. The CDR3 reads CASSSGLATTDTQYF. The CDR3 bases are TGCGCCAGCAGCTCCGGACTAGCCACCACAGATACGCAGTATTTT.

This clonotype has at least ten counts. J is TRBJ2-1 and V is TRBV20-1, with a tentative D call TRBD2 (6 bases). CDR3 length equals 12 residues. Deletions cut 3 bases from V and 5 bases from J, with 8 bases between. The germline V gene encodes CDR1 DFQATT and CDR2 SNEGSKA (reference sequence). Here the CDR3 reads CSARRDHNEQFF. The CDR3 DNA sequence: TGCAGTGCTAGGCGGGACCACAATGAGCAGTTCTTC.

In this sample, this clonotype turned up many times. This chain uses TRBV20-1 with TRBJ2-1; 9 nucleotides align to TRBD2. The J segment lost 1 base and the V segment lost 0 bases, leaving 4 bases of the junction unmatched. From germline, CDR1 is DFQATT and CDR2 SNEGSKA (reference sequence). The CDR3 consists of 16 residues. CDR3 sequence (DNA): TGCAGTGCTAGAGATTCTAGCGGGATGTCCTACAATGAGCAGTTCTTC. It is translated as CSARDSSGMSYNEQFF.

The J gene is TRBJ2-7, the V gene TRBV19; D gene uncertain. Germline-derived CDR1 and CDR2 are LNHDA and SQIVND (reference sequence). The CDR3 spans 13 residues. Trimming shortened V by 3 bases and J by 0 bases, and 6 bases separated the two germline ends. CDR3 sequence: CASSIVSSYEQYF. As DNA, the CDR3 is TGTGCCAGTAGTATCGTCAGCTCCTACGAGCAGTACTTC.

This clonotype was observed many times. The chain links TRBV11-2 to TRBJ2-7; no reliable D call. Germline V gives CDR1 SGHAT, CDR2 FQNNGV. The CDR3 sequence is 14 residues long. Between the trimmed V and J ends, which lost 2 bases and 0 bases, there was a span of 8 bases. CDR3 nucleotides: TGTGCCAGCAGCTTACCCGACTCCTCCTACGAGCAGTACTTC. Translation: CASSLPDSSYEQYF.

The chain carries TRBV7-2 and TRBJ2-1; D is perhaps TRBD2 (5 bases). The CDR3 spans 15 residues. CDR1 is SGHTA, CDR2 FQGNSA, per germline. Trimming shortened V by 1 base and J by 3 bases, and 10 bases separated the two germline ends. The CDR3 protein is CASSLVSGLYNEQFF. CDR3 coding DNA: TGTGCCAGCAGCTTAGTCTCAGGACTCTACAATGAGCAGTTCTTC.

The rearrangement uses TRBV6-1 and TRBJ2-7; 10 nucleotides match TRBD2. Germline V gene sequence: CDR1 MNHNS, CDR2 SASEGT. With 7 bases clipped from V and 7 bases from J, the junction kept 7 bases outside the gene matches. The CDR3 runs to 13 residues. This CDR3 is CASTSGGVREQYF. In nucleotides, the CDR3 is TGTGCCAGCACGAGCGGGGGGGTTCGGGAGCAGTACTTC.

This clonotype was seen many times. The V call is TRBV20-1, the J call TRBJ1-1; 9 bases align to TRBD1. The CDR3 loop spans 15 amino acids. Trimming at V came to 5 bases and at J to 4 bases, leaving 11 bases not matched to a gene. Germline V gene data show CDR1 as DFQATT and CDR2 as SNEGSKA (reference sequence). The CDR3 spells CSAGITGGRGTEAFF. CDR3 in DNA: TGCAGTGCTGGAATCACAGGGGGCCGGGGCACTGAAGCTTTCTTT.

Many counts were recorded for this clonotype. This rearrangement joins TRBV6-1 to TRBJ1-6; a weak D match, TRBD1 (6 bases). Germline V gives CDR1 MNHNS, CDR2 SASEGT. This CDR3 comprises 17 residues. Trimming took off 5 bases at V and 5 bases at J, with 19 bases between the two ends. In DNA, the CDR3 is TGTGCCAGCAGTCGCCCAGGGGCGGGTATCGATAATTCACCCCTCCACTTT. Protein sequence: CASSRPGAGIDNSPLHF.

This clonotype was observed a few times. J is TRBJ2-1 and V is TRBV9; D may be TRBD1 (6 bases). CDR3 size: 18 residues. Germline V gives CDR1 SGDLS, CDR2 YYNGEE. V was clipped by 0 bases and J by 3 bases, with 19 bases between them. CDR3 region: CASSVDFETGQIYNEQFF. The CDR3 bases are TGTGCCAGCAGCGTAGATTTCGAAACTGGACAGATCTACAATGAGCAGTTCTTC.

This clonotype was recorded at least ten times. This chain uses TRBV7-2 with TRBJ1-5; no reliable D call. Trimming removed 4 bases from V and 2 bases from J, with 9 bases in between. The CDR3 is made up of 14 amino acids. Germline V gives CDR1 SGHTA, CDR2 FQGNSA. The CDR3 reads CASSSWGGNQPQHF. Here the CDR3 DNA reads TGTGCCAGCAGCTCGTGGGGAGGCAATCAGCCCCAGCATTTT.

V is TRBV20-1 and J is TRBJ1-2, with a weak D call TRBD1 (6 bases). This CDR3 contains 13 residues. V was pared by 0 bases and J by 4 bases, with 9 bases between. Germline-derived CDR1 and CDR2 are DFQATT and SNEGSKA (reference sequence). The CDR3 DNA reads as TGCAGTGCTAGAGACGGCAGGGGCTATGGCTACACCTTC. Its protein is CSARDGRGYGYTF.

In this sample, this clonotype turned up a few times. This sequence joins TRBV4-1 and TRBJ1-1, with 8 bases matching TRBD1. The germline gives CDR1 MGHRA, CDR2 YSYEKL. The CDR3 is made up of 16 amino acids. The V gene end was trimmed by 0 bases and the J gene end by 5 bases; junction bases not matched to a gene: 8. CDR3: CASSQENRGSETEAFF. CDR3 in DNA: TGCGCCAGCAGCCAAGAAAACAGGGGGAGCGAAACTGAAGCTTTCTTT.

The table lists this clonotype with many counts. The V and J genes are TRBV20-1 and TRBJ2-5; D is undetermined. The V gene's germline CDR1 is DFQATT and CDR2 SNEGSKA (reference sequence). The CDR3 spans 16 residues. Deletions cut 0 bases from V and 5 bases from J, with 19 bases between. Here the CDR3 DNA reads TGCAGTGCTAGAGACCCAACCGGGCTCAGAGGCGAGACCCAGTACTTC. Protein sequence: CSARDPTGLRGETQYF.

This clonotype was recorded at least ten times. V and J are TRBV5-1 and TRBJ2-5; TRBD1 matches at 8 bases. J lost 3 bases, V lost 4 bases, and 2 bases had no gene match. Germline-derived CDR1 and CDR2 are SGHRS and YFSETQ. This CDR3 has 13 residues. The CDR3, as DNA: TGCGCCAGCAGCGTGGACAGGGAAGAGACCCAGTACTTC. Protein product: CASSVDREETQYF.

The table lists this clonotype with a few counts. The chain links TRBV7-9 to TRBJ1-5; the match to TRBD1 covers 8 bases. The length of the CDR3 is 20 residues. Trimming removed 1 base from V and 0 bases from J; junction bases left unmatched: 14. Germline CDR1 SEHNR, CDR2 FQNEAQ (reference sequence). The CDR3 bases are TGTGCCAGCAGCTTAGGGGCGGCCAGGGGGCCCCTGGATAGCAATCAGCCCCAGCATTTT. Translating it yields CASSLGAARGPLDSNQPQHF.

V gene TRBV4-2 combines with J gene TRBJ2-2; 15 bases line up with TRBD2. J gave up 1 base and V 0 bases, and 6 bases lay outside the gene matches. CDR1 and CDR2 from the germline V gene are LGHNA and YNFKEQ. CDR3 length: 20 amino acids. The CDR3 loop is CASSQDRGLAGGWNTGELFF. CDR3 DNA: TGTGCCAGCAGCCAAGACCGGGGACTAGCGGGGGGCTGGAACACCGGGGAGCTGTTTTTT.

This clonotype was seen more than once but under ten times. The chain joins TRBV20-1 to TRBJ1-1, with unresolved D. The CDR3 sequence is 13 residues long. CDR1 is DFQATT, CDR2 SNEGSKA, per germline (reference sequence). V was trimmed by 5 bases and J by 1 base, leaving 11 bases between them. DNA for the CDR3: TGCAGTGCTGCCAAGCCCGAGAACACTGAAGCTTTCTTT. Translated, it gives CSAAKPENTEAFF.

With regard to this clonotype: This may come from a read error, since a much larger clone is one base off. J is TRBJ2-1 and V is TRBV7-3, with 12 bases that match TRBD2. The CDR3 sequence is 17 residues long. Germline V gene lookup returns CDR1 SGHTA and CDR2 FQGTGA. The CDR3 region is CASSLKGGLAGYNGQFF. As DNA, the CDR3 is TGTGCCAGCAGCTTAAAAGGGGGACTAGCGGGTTACAATGGGCAGTTCTTC.

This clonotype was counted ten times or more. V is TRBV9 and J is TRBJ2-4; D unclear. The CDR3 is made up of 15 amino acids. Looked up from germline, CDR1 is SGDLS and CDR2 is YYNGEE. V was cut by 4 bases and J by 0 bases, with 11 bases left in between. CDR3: CASSPQPLAKNIQYF. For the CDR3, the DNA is TGTGCCAGCAGCCCGCAACCACTAGCCAAAAACATTCAGTACTTC.